This T cell receptor beta chain was sequenced in a study of T cell responses to AZD1222 COVID-19 vaccine. The assay was immunoSEQ multiplex PCR, and TCRdb's table has in-frame clones only and misses some. The sample has about 70,000 clones, roughly 85% seen once; the top ten hold about a fifth. In regard to this clone: Its cognate antigen is unknown.

The V end was cut by 1 base, the J end by 0 bases, with 8 bases between. Looked up from germline, CDR1 is SGHDT and CDR2 is YYEEEE. The CDR3 totals 15 residues. Study-wide points: Most donors were white British, females outnumbered males, and clonal diversity was possibly underestimated. As reported, nearly half of all spike-specific TCRs target variant regions that are unmutated.

Sample: peripheral blood, taken on day 0 of AZD1222 vaccination. The rearrangement joins TRBV5-6 to TRBJ1-3; D ambiguous. The sequence derives from an adult in good health. DNA for the CDR3: TGTGCCAGCAGCTTGCGGATTCTCTCTGGAAACACCATATATTTT. Its translation: CASSLRILSGNTIYF.